Below are 5 T cell receptor beta chains sequenced from a single sample in a study of T cell repertoires in cytomegalovirus infection. TCRdb fed the reads into MiXCR, producing one record per CDR3 protein. The table has some 900,000 distinct CDR3 sequences, about 33% seen once. These receptors' targets are unknown. Specimen: cultured CD8+ T cells from PBMCs, collected from culture after CMV antigen stimulation. Receptors originate from a human donor in good health (CMV status not recorded). Some clones in this sample may be carry-over from other donors' samples.

This clonotype occurred a few times. This rearrangement joins TRBV2 to TRBJ2-7; D is ambiguous. The length of the CDR3 is 8 residues. Trimming stripped 7 bases from V and 5 bases from J, with 0 bases between. The V gene's germline CDR1 is SNHLY and CDR2 FYNNEI. This chain's CDR3 is CASNEQYF. In nucleotides, the CDR3 is TGTGCCAGCAACGAGCAGTACTTC.

Only a few counts were recorded for this clonotype. This chain links TRBV12-3 or TRBV12-4 with TRBJ1-1, with TRBD1 identical over 9 bases. The CDR3 is 14 residues long. Trimming removed 5 bases from V and 3 bases from J; junction bases left unmatched: 4. CDR3 sequence reads: CASSMTGGDTEAFF. The DNA for the CDR3 is TGTGCCAGCAGTATGACAGGGGGGGACACTGAAGCTTTCTTT.

The chain links TRBV5-6 to TRBJ2-5; D may be TRBD2 (6 bases). The CDR3 loop spans 13 amino acids. Germline V gives CDR1 SGHDT, CDR2 YYEEEE. The germline V and J ends were trimmed by 7 bases and 5 bases, with 15 bases remaining between them. The CDR3 region is CASVPWGEETQYF. The CDR3 bases are TGTGCCAGCGTTCCGTGGGGGGAGGAGACCCAGTACTTC.

This clonotype has a count of ten or more. The rearrangement uses TRBV6-5 and TRBJ1-1; D gene ambiguous. In germline, CDR1 is MNHEY, CDR2 SVGAGI. The CDR3 contains 13 residues. The ends were cut back, 5 bases at V and 2 bases at J, with 9 bases in the middle. The CDR3 sequence is CASSPDGNTEAFF. DNA for the CDR3: TGTGCCAGCAGTCCGGACGGAAACACTGAAGCTTTCTTT.

The rearrangement uses TRBV7-9 and TRBJ2-6, with 7 positions matching TRBD1. The V gene's germline CDR1 is SEHNR and CDR2 FQNEAQ (reference sequence). V dropped 9 bases and J dropped 3; count of bases not matched to a gene: 11. The CDR3 covers 16 residues. The CDR3 is CASGRRQGDGANVLTF. CDR3 bases: TGTGCCAGTGGCCGGCGGCAGGGGGATGGGGCCAACGTCCTGACTTTC.